This TCR beta chain was sequenced in a study of OX40 agonist ivuxolimab in advanced cancers. There are 14 residues in the CDR3. V gave up 6 bases and J gave up 1 base, with 12 bases separating them. Germline V gene sequence: CDR1 ENHRY, CDR2 SYGVKD. Profiling relied on immunoSEQ multiplex PCR, and the TCRdb table lists in-frame clones only, not all of them. This table has tens of thousands of clones, 84% appearing once. The chain combines TRBV10-3 with TRBJ1-2; no firm D call. Sequences were derived from CD4+ or CD8+ T cells sorted from blood, sampled in a trial of the OX40 agonist ivuxolimab. The sequence came from an adult with an advanced solid tumor such as melanoma, head and neck, liver or kidney cancer. The CDR3 here is CAIRRPGDNYGYTF. The CDR3 coding sequence is TGTGCCATCAGACGGCCCGGGGATAACTATGGCTACACCTTC.